Described below is a single T cell receptor beta chain sequence and its context. The CDR3 has 12 amino acids. Germline V lookup: CDR1 LNHDA, CDR2 SQIVND (reference sequence). V was pared by 6 bases and J by 4 bases, with 9 bases between. Here immunoSEQ multiplex PCR was the method, and the copy in TCRdb shows in-frame clones only, minus some. The repertoire holds 140,000 or so clones, with 91% as singletons. This sample is part of a study of control samples from healthy donors and cancer patients. Material: blood. This TCR derives from a man aged 25 to 40 in good health. The chain links TRBV19 to TRBJ1-1, with D hard to call. CDR3 nucleotide sequence: TGTGCCAGTAGCCTGGGGAGCACTGAAGCTTTCTTT. It translates to CASSLGSTEAFF.